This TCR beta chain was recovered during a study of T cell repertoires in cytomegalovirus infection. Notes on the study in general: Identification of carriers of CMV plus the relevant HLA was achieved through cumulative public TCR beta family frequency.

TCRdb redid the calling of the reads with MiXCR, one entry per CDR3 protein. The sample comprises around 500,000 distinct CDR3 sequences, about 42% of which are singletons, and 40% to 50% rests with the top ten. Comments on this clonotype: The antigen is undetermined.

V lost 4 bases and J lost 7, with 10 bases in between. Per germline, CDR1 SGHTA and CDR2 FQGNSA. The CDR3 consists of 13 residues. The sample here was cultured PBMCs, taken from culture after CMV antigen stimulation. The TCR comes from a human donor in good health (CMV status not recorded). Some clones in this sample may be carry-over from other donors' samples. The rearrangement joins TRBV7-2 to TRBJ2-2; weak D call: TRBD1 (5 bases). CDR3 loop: CASSSQGLGELFF. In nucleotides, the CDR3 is TGTGCCAGCAGCTCGCAGGGTCTCGGGGAGCTGTTTTTT.